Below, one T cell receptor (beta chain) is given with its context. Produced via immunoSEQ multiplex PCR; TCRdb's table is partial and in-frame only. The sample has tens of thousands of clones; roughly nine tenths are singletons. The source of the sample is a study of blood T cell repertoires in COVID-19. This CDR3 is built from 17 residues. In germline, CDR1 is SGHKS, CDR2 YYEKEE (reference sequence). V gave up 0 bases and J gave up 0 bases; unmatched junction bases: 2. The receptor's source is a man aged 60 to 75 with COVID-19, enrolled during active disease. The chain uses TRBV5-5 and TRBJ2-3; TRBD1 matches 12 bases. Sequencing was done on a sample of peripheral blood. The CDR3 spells CASSLAGQGASTDTQYF. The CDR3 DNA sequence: TGTGCCAGCAGCTTGGCGGGACAGGGGGCAAGCACAGATACGCAGTATTTT.